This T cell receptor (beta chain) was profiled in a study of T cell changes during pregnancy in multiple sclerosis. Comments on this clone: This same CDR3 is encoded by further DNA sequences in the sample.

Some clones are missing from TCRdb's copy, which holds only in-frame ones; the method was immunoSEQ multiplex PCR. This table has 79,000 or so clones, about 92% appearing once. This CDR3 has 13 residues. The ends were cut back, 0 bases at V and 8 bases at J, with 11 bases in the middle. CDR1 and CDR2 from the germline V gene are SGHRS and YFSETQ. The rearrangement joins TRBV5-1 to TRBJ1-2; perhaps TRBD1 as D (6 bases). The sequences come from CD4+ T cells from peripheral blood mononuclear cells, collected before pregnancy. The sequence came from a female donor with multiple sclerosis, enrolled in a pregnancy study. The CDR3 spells CASSLDRDYGYTF. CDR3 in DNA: TGCGCCAGCAGCTTGGACAGGGATTACGGCTACACCTTC.